Included here is one TCR beta chain sequence, with context. Its specificity is not known. This specimen comes from a study of regulatory T cells. Study outcomes and limitations: Hydrophobic residues at CDR3 positions 6 and 7 were enriched in conventional CD4+ T cells of CD3G-deficient patients.

The primer mix had 52 TRBV and 13 TRBJ primers. Libraries were prepared by immunoSEQ multiplex PCR; TCRdb keeps only in-frame clonotypes and omits some of them. The sample has some 31,000 clones, 93% seen once; the top ten hold more than 0.75%. CDR1 and CDR2 from the germline V gene are SEHNR and FQNEAQ (reference sequence). The CDR3 extends over 15 amino acids. Trimming removed 5 bases at V and 8 bases at J, with 18 bases between. Every patient with CD3G deficiency had evidence of autoimmunity. Sorting split CD4+ cells into CD25-high CD127-low Tregs and CD25-low CD127-high conventional T cells. This sequence was found in a child aged 2-9 years with CD3G deficiency. The rearrangement joins TRBV7-9 to TRBJ1-4; D possibly corresponds to TRBD1 (6 bases). Sequenced material: conventional CD4+ T cells sorted from blood. CDR3 amino acids: CASSTNLVGTEKLFF. CDR3 DNA: TGTGCCAGCAGCACTAATCTTGTCGGGACAGAAAAACTGTTTTTT. The complete variable domain, with remaining parts taken from reference TRBV7-9 and TRBJ1-4, reads DTGVSQNPRHKITKRGQNVTFRCDPISEHNRLYWYRQTLGQGPEFLTYFQNEAQLEKSRLLSDRFSAERPKGSFSTLEIQRTEQGDSAMYLCASSTNLVGTEKLFFGSGTQLSVL.